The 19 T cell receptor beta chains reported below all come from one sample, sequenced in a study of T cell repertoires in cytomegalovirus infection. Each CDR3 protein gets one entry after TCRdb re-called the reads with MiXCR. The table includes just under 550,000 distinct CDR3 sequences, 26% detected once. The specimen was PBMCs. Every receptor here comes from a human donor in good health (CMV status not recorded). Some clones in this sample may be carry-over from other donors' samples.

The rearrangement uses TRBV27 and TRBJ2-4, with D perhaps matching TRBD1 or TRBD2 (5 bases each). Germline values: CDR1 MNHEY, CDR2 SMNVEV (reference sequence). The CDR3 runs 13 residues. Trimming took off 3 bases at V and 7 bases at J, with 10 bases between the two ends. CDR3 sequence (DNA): TGTGCCAGCAGTTTCCGGGACCACAACATTCAGTACTTC. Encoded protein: CASSFRDHNIQYF.

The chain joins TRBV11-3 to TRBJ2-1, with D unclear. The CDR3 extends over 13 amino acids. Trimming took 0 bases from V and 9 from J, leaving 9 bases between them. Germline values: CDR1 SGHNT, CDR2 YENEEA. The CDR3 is CASSLDQISEQFF. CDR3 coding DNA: TGTGCCAGCAGCTTAGATCAAATTAGTGAGCAGTTCTTC. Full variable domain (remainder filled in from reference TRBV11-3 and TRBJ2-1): EAGVVQSPRYKIIEKKQPVAFWCNPISGHNTLYWYLQNLGQGPELLIRYENEEAVDDSQLPKDRFSAERLKGVDSTLKIQPAELGDSAVYLCASSLDQISEQFFGPGTRLTVL.

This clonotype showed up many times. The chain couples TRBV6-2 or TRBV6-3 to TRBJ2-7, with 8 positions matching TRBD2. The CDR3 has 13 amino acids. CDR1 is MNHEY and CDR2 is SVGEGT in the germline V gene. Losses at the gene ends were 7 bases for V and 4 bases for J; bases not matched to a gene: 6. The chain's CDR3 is CASTGAGAYEQYF. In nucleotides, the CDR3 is TGTGCCAGCACAGGAGCGGGAGCATACGAGCAGTACTTC.

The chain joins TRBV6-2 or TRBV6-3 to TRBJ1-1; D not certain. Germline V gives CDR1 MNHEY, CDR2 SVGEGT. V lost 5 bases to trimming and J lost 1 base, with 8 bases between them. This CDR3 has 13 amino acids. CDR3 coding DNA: TGTGCCAGCAGTGCACGAGAGAACACTGAAGCTTTCTTT. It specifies CASSARENTEAFF.

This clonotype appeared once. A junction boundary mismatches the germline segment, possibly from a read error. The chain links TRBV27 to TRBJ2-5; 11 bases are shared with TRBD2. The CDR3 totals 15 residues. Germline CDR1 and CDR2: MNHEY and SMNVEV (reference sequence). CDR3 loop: CAGSPSGRKQETQYF. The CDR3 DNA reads TGTGCCGGCAGTCCTAGCGGGAGGAAACAAGAGACCCAGTACTTC.

The CDR3 coding sequence is TGCGCCAGCAGGGGGGACGGGGAGTCCTACGAGCAGTACGTC. Translated, it gives CASRGDGESYEQYV. V gene TRBV23-1 combines with J gene TRBJ2-7; D might be TRBD1 or TRBD2, each matching 5 bases. TRBV23-1 is classed as an ORF, of uncertain function. This CDR3 has 14 residues. The ends were cut back, 6 bases at V and 1 base at J, with 13 bases in the middle.

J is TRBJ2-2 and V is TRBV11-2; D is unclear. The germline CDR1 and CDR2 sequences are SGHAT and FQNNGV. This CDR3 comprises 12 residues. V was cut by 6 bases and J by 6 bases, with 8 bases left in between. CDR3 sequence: CASRSPPGELFF. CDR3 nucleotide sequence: TGTGCCAGCAGGTCCCCCCCCGGGGAGCTGTTTTTT.

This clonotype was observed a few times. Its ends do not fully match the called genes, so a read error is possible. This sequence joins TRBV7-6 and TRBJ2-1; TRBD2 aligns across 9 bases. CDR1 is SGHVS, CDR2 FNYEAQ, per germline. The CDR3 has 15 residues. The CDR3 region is CASSSSSGTYNEQFF. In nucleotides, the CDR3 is TGTGCTAGCAGCTCGTCTAGCGGGACCTACAATGAGCAGTTCTTC.

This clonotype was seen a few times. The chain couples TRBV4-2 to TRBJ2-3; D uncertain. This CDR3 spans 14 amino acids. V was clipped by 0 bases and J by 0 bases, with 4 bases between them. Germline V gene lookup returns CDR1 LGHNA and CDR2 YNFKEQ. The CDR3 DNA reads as TGTGCCAGCAGCCAAGAGGGGAGCACAGATACGCAGTATTTT. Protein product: CASSQEGSTDTQYF.

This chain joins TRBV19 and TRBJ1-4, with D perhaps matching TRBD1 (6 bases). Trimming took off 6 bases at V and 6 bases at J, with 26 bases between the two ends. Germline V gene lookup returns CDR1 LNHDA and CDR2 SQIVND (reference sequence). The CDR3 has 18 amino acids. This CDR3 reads CASSSRGRGRRLDEKLFF. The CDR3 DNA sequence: TGTGCCAGTAGCAGCCGGGGCAGGGGCAGGCGCCTGGATGAAAAACTGTTTTTT. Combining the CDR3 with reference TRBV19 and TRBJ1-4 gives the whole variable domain DGGITQSPKYLFRKEGQNVTLSCEQNLNHDAMYWYRQDPGQGLRLIYYSQIVNDFQKGDIAEGYSVSREKKESFPLTVTSAQKNPTAFYLCASSSRGRGRRLDEKLFFGSGTQLSVL.

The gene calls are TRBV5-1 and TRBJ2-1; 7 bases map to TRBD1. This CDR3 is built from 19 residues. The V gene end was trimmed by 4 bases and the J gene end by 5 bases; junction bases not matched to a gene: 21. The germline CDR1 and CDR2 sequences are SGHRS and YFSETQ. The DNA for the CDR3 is TGCGCCAGCAGCACAACGACAGGGACAACGCCGTATACGAACAATGAGCAGTTCTTC. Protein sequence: CASSTTTGTTPYTNNEQFF.

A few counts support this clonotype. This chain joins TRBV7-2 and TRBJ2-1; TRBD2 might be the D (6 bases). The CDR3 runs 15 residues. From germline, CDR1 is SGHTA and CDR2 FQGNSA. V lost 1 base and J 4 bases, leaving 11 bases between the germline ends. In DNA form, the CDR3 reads TGTGCCAGCAGCTTAGGGGCGGGAAATTACAATGAGCAGTTCTTC. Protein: CASSLGAGNYNEQFF.

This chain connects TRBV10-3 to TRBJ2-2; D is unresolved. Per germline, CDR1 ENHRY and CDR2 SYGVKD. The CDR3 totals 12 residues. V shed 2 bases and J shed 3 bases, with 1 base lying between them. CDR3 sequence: CAISEDTGELFF. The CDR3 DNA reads TGTGCCATCAGTGAGGACACCGGGGAGCTGTTTTTT.

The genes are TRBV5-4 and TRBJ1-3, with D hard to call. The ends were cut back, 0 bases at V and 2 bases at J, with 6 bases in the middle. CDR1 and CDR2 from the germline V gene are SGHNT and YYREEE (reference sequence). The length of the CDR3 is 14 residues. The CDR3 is CASSLGTTGNTIYF. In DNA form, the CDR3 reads TGTGCCAGCAGCTTGGGTACTACTGGAAACACCATATATTTT.

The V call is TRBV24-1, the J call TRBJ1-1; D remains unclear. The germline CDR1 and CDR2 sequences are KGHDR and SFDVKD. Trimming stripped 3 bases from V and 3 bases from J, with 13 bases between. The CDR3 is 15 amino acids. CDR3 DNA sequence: TGTGCCACCAGTGATGGAGGAGTTGGGTACACTGAAGCTTTCTTT. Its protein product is CATSDGGVGYTEAFF.

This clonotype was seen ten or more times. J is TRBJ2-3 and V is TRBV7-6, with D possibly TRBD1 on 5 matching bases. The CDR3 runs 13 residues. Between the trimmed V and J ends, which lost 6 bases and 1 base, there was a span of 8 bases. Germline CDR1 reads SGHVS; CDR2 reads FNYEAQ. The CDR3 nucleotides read TGTGCCAGCAGTGGGGCAGGCACAGATACGCAGTATTTT. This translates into CASSGAGTDTQYF.

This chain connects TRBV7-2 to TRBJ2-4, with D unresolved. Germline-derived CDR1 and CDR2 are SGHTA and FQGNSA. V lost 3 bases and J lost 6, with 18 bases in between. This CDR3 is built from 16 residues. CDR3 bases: TGTGCCAGCAGCTTGGGCGGTCTTCCCGTCGGAAACATTCAGTACTTC. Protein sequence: CASSLGGLPVGNIQYF.

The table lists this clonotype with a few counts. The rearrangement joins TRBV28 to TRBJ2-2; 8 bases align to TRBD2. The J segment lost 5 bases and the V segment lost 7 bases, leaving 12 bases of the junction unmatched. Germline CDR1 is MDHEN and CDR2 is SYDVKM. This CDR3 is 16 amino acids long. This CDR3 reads CASIPASAGDTGELFF. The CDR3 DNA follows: TGTGCCAGCATCCCAGCGTCAGCGGGAGATACCGGGGAGCTGTTTTTT.

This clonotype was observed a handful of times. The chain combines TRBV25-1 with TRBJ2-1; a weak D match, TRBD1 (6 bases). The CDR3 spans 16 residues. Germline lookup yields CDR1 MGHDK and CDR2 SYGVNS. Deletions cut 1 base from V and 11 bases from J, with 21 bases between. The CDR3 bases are TGTGCCAGCAGTGAATGGTCAGGGGACGGGATTGCGAAGCAGTTCTTC. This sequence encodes CASSEWSGDGIAKQFF.